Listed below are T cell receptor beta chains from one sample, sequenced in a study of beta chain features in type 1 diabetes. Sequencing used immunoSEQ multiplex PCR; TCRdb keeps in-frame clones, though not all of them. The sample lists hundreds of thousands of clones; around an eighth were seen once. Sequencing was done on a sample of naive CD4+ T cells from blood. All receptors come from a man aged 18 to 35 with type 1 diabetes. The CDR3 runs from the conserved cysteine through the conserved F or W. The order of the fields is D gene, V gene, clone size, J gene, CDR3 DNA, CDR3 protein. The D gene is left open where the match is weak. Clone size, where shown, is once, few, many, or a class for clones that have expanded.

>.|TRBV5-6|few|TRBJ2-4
TGTGCCAGCAGCCTATCAGGCATTCAGTACTTC
CASSLSGIQYF
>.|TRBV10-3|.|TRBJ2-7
TGTGCCACCACGACCGGACAGATAGGGGAGCAGTACTTC
CATTTGQIGEQYF
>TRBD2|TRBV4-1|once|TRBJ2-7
TGCGCCAGCAGCCAAGGGCGAAGCGGGGGGGATTCCTACGAGCAGTACTTC
CASSQGRSGGDSYEQYF
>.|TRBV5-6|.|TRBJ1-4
TGTGCCAGCAGCTTGAGCAGGGCCCAAGAAAAACTGTTTTTT
CASSLSRAQEKLFF
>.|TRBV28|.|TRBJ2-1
TGTGCCAGCAGTTTCTGGTTGACTGAGCAGTTCTTC
CASSFWLTEQFF
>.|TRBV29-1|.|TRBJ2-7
TGCAGCGTAGGGGCGGAGTCCTACGAGCAGTACTTC
CSVGAESYEQYF
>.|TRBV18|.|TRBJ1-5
TGTGCCAGCTCACCACAGGGGGATAGCAATCAGCCCCAGCATTTT
CASSPQGDSNQPQHF
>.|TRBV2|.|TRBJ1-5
TGTGCCAGCAGTGAGCCGGGACAATCCTATAGCAATCAGCCCCAGCATTTT
CASSEPGQSYSNQPQHF
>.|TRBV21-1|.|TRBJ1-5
TGTGCCAGCAGCAATCCGGTTCTCCCAAGGACTCCCCGGCAGCCCCAGCATTTT
CASSNPVLPRTPRQPQHF
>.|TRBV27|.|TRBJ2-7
TGTGCCAGCAGCCGTAGGATTTCCCACGAGCAGTACTTC
CASSRRISHEQYF
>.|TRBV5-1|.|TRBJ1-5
TGCGCCAGCAGCTTGTATGAGGGACAGCCCCAGCATTTT
CASSLYEGQPQHF
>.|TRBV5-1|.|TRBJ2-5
TGCGCCAGCAGCTTGTGGGGTGGAGAAGAGACCCAGTACTTC
CASSLWGGEETQYF
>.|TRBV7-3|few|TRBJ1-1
TGTGCCAGCAGCTTCGGGGGAATGAACACTGAAGCTTTCTTT
CASSFGGMNTEAFF
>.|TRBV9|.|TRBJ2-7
TGTGCCAGCAGCGGGCCCTACGAGCAGTACTTC
CASSGPYEQYF
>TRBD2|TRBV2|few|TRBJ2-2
TGTGCCAGCAGCGGACTAGCGGGGCGCACCGGGGAGCTGTTTTTT
CASSGLAGRTGELFF
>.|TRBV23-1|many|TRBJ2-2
TGCGCCAGCAGTCAATCAGGCAGCAAGTGCACCGGGGAGCTGTTTTTT
CASSQSGSKCTGELFF
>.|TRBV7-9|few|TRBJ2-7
TGTGCCAGCAGCTTAGGGGCAGTTCGCGAGCAGTACTTC
CASSLGAVREQYF
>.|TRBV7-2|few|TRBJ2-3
TGTGCCAGCAGCTTGGAGGGCCTGACGCAGTATTTT
CASSLEGLTQYF
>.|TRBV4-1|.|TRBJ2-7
TGCGCCAGCAGCCAGGGCCTAGGGAGCCACCCCTTCTACGAGCAGTACTTC
CASSQGLGSHPFYEQYF
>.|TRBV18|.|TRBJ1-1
TGTGCCAGCTCACCGCAATCGGACGGAGGGACTGAAGCTTTCTTT
CASSPQSDGGTEAFF
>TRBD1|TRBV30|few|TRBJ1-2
TGTGCCTGGGGGACAGGGGGGAACTATGGCTACACCTTC
CAWGTGGNYGYTF
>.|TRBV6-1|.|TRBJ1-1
TGTGCCAGCAGTTCCCGGACAGAAGCTTTCTTT
CASSSRTEAFF
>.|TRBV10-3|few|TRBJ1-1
TGTGCCATCAGTGAGGTCGGGCTCCGTGTGAACACTGAAGCTTTCTTT
CAISEVGLRVNTEAFF
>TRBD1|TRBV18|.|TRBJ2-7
TGTGCCAGCTCCCCCGGACAGGGGAACGAGCAGTACTTC
CASSPGQGNEQYF
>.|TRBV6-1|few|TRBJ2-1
TGTGCCAGCCTCTCGCGGGGATTCTCCTACAATGAGCAGTTCTTC
CASLSRGFSYNEQFF
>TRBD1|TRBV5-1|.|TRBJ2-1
TGCGCCAGCAACCCCAGGGGGCCGAGCTCCTACAATGAGCAGTTCTTC
CASNPRGPSSYNEQFF
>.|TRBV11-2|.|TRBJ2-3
TGTGCCAGCAGCTTAGTTAGTGGTAGCACAGATACGCAGTATTTT
CASSLVSGSTDTQYF
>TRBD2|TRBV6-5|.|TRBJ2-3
TGTGCCATCAGTCCCTCAAGCGGGGCAGATACGCAGTATTTT
CAISPSSGADTQYF
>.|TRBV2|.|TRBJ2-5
TGTGCCAGCAGCGCCAGATCGCAAGAGACCCAGTACTTC
CASSARSQETQYF
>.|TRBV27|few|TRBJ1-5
TGTGCCAGCAGATCCCTGGGTCAGCCCCAGCATTTT
CASRSLGQPQHF
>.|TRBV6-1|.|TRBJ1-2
TGTGCCAGCAACGAAGGGGTCCTATTC
CASNEGVLF
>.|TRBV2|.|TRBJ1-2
TGTGCCAGCACCCGAAAAGATGGCTACACCTTC
CASTRKDGYTF
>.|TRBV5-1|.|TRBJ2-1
TGCGCCAGCTCCGCGGACAATGAGCAGTTCTTC
CASSADNEQFF
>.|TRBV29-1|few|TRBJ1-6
TGCAGCGTTGGGACGTCCTCGGATTCACCCCTCCACTTT
CSVGTSSDSPLHF
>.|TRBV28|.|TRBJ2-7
TGTGCCAGCTGCTCGGAGGGTGGTCGTTGGTACGAGCAGTACTTC
CASCSEGGRWYEQYF
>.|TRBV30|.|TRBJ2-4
TGTGCCTGGATGGGAAGTCTAGCCAAAAACATTCAGTACTTC
CAWMGSLAKNIQYF
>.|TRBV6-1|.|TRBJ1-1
TGTGCCAGCAGTGAAAGGGGTCAGAACACTGAAGCTTTCTTT
CASSERGQNTEAFF
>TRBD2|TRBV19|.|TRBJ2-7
TGTGCCAGTAGTATGGCTAGCGGTACCTACGAGCAGTACTTC
CASSMASGTYEQYF
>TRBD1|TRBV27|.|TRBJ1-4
TGTGCCACCCGCAGGGGGGAAGAAAAACTGTTTTTT
CATRRGEEKLFF
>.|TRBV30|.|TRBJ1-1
TGTGCCTGGAGTGTAGGGGGGAACACTGAAGCTTTCTTT
CAWSVGGNTEAFF
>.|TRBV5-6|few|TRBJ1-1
TGTGCCAGCAGCTTGGCGGGACGATACACTGAAGCTTTCTTT
CASSLAGRYTEAFF
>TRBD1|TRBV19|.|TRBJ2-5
TGTGCCAGTAGTGCCCCAGGGGGCGGGGAGACCCAGTACTTC
CASSAPGGGETQYF
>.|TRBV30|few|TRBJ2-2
TGTGCCTGGAGTGTAGGGAAGGGGTTAACCGGGGAGCTGTTTTTT
CAWSVGKGLTGELFF
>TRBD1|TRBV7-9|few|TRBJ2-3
TGTGCCAGCAGCTTCGAGGGACAGACAGATACGCAGTATTTT
CASSFEGQTDTQYF
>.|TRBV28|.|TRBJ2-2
TGTGCCAGCAGTTTCGGGGGCACATACCACACCGGGGAGCTGTTTTTT
CASSFGGTYHTGELFF
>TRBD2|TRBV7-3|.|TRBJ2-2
TGTGCCAGCAGCTTACGCGGGGGAGATACCGGGGAGCTGTTTTTT
CASSLRGGDTGELFF
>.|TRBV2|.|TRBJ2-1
TGTGCCAGCGCGTATTACGATGAGCAGTTCTTC
CASAYYDEQFF
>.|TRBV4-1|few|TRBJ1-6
TGCGCCAGCAGCGGACGGACAGAGGGAAATTCACCCCTCCACTTT
CASSGRTEGNSPLHF
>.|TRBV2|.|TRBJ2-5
TGTGCCAGCAGGGAGAACGGGGTCCAAGAGACCCAGTACTTC
CASRENGVQETQYF
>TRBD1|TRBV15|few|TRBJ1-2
TGTGCCACCAGCAGGGAGGGACAGGGCGGCTATGGCTACACCTTC
CATSREGQGGYGYTF